This T cell receptor beta chain was sequenced for a study of T cell responses to AZD1222 COVID-19 vaccine. Per germline, CDR1 SEHNR and CDR2 FQNEAQ (reference sequence). The CDR3 is 15 amino acids. V lost 6 bases and J lost 11, with 25 bases in between. Assay used: immunoSEQ multiplex PCR; TCRdb lists only in-frame clones, some missing. The data hold over 120,000 clones, with about nine tenths observed a single time. The chain links TRBV7-9 to TRBJ1-2; perhaps TRBD1 as D (6 bases). The receptor comes from an adult in good health. The sample was peripheral blood, taken on day 0 of AZD1222 vaccination. The CDR3 spells CASSYGTRGERIYTF. The DNA of the CDR3 is TGTGCCAGCAGTTATGGGACACGGGGGGAGAGAATTTACACCTTC.